This T cell receptor beta chain was profiled in a study of blood T cell repertoires in COVID-19. V shed 2 bases, J shed 4 bases, and the junction held 12 bases outside the gene matches. The CDR3 length is 17 residues. Germline V gene sequence: CDR1 SGHAT, CDR2 FQNNGV. Repertoires were generated with immunoSEQ multiplex PCR, while TCRdb's copy carries only in-frame clones and drops some. This table has some 150,000 clones, around 79% appearing once. The receptor was derived from a man aged 50-59 years with active or convalescent COVID-19. Material: peripheral blood. The V gene is TRBV11-2, the J gene TRBJ2-3, with 7 bases fitting TRBD2. The CDR3 nucleotides are TGTGCCAGCAGCTTAAGCCCTAGCGGTTCCGTGGCAGATACGCAGTATTTT. Translated, it gives CASSLSPSGSVADTQYF.